The T cell receptor beta chain described here comes from a study of shared clonotypes between healthy human individuals. Study-level information: Each donor contributed plates that comprised three CD4 naive, three CD4 memory, two CD8 naive and one CD8 memory. Study conclusions and caveats: Researchers found naive subsets generally carried larger estimated richness than memory subsets. Shared across a few donors were around 5% of the naive CD4 clonotypes.

Clones were sequenced by immunoSEQ multiplex PCR, and TCRdb holds only the in-frame ones, with some missing. The table lists about 980,000 clones, approximately 80% of them singletons. The CDR3 contains 14 residues. V dropped 6 bases and J dropped 2 bases, with 12 bases sitting between them. Germline CDR1 and CDR2: SNHLY and FYNNEI. This clone occurred a few times. What it binds is unknown. The sequenced sample was memory CD4+ T cells sorted from blood. Stated subset: CD45RA-negative fraction. This clonotype was obtained from a young man in good health. The chain carries TRBV2 and TRBJ2-3, with a possible D match to TRBD1 (6 bases). The CDR3 DNA sequence: TGTGCCAGCAGGGTAGGACAGCACACAGATACGCAGTATTTT. As protein: CASRVGQHTDTQYF.